This T cell receptor beta chain was recovered during a study of cytomegalovirus exposure and HLA in healthy donors. The PCR ran on 60 Vbeta and 13 Jbeta primers. Generated by immunoSEQ multiplex PCR, the TCRdb table keeps only in-frame clones and is missing some. Here the sample spans 150,000 to 190,000 clones, 70% to 85% being singletons. This TCR came from a woman in her 50s in good health and CMV-seropositive. Sequenced input: PBMCs.

This CDR3 is CASSHGGLSTDTQYF. CDR3 DNA: TGTGCCAGCTCCCACGGAGGACTTAGCACAGATACGCAGTATTTT. The chain uses TRBV5-4 and TRBJ2-3; possible D gene TRBD2, 5 bases. Germline CDR1 reads SGHNT; CDR2 reads YYREEE (reference sequence). With 7 bases removed from V and 0 bases from J, the gap between germline ends came to 15 bases. CDR3 length: 15 amino acids.